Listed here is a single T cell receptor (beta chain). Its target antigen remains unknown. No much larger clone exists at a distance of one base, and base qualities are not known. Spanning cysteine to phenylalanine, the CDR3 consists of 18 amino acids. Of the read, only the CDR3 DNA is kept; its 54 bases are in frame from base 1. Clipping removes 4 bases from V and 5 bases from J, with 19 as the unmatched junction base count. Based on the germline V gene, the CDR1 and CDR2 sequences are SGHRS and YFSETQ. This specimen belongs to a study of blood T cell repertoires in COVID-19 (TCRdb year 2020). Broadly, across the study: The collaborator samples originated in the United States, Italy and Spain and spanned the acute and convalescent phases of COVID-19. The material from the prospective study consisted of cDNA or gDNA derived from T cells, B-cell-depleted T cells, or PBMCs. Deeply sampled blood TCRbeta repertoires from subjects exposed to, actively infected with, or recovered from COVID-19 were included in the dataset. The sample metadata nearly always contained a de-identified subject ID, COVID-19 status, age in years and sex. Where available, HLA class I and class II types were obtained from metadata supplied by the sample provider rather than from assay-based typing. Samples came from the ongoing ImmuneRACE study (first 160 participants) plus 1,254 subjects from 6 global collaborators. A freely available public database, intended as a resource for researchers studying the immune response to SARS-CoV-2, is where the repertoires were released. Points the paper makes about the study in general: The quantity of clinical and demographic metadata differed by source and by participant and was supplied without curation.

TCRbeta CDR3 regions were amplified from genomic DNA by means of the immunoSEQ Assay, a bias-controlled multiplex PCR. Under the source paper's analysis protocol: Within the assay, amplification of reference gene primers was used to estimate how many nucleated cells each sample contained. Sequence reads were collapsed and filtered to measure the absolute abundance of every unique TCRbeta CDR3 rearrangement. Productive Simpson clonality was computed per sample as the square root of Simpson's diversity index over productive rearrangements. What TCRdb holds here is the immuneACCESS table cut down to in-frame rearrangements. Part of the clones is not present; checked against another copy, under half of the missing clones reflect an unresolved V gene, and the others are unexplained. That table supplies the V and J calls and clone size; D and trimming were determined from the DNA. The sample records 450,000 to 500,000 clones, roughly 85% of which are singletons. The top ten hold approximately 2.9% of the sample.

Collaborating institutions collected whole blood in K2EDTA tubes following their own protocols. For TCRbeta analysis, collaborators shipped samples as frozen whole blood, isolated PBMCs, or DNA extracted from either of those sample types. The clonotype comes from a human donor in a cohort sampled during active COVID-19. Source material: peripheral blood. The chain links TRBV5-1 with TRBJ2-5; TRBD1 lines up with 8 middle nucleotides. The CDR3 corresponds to CASSLVKAGTGLPETQYF. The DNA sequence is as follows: TGCGCCAGCAGCCTCGTTAAGGCCGGGACAGGCCTTCCGGAGACCCAGTACTTC. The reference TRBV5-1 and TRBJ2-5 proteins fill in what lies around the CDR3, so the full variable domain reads KAGVTQTPRYLIKTRGQQVTLSCSPISGHRSVSWYQQTPGQGLQFLFEYFSETQRNKGNFPGRFSGRQFSNSRSEMNVSTLELGDSALYLCASSLVKAGTGLPETQYFGPGTRLLVL.